This TCR beta chain stems from a study of shared clonotypes between healthy human individuals (dated by TCRdb to about 2020). At the level of the whole study: A few men and a couple of women, aged 18 to 49 years, made up the cohort. For each donor, three plates each were used for CD4 naive and CD4 memory, two plates were used for CD8 naive, and one plate was used for CD8 memory. The study deeply sequenced blood TCR repertoires of roughly five healthy adults to estimate repertoire size and the extent of clonotype sharing between individuals. To increase sequencing depth and limit assay-specific biases, TCR repertoire library preparation and sequencing were carried out by different laboratories using diverse techniques. Leukapheresis yielded between about 0.85 and 10 billion PBMCs per donor. The full study reports these points: Rarefaction of sorted-subset datasets indicated incomplete sequencing despite the large sequencing depth. Only blood was sampled, and tissue TCR repertoires likely differ from those in blood. Larger estimated clonotype richness was generally found for naive subsets than for memory subsets. Pairwise subsampling led to the expectation that sequencing depth would affect the degree of clonotype sharing among donors. The genetic and exposure-history diversity represented was limited by the small number of donors. When a few donors were compared, the shared fraction of clonotypes was around 5.1% for naive CD4, about 4% for naive CD8, more than 2% for memory CD4, and 0.4% for memory CD8. Clonotypes shared by all four sorted-subset donors showed higher generation probabilities than non-shared clonotypes.

In the germline V gene (reference sequence), CDR1 corresponds to DFQATT and CDR2 to SNEGSKA. At the junction V is shortened by 3 bases and J by 2 bases, with 2 bases in between. The CDR3 holds 11 amino acids from the cysteine to the phenylalanine. Of all the DNA, just the CDR3 is kept, 33 bases in frame from base 1. Using the deep immunoSEQ assay, multiplex PCR amplified TCR CDR3 regions from genomic DNA. Genomic DNA extracted from each cell subset was distributed evenly over all wells of several immunoSEQ 96-well plates, and each plate served as one replicate. For sorted subsets, each replicate PCR was loaded with approximately 200 ng genomic DNA, equivalent to approximately 27,000 T cell genomes. Purified libraries were quantified with a Qubit 3.0 fluorometer, sized on a Bioanalyzer 2100, and re-quantified with the KAPA Library Quantification kit. Each immunoSEQ 96-well plate was sequenced on its own single-read 150-cycle Illumina NextSeq 550 flow cell. The study's own analysis went as follows. Because only junctional sequences without quality scores were contained in the immunoSEQ output, filtering matching that applied to full-length reads could not be performed. Sequences were annotated with PyIR, a Python wrapper for IgBLAST v1.9, and V/J genes and CDR3 were assigned using IMGT germline references. Reads were filtered out if the reads had weak V/J assignments (E-value above 1e-6), no CDR3, stop codons, out-of-frame junctions, or ambiguous translated residues. V3J clonotypes were defined as sequences sharing an identical inferred V gene, J gene, and CDR3 amino acid sequence. To compute the percentage overlap between repertoires, the number of shared unique clonotypes was divided by the size of the smaller repertoire. Repertoire richness was assessed with RTK rarefaction, the Chao1 estimator, and Recon v2.1 estimates of unobserved clonotypes. For all TCRbeta clonotypes obtained by the gDNA method from a handful of donors, generation probabilities were computed with OLGA. TCRdb's version of the immuneACCESS table is confined to in-frame rearrangements and falls short of the full clone set. An unresolved V gene accounts for under half of the shortfall where checked; the remainder is of unknown origin. V and J calls and clone size follow that table, whereas D and trimming were derived from the DNA. The sample table shows hundreds of thousands of clones, and less than 96% are seen once. 0.05% to 0.07% of the sample is taken by the ten largest.

A remark on this clone: Its cognate antigen has yet to be identified. Qualities for individual bases were not recorded, and no much larger clone is one base off. Other DNA sequences in the sample encode the same CDR3.

Healthy HIV-negative adults with no recently reported acute infections or vaccinations were included as donors. Every donor was a Caucasian adult residing in Nashville, Tennessee, USA. CD4+ T cells were enriched through magnetic negative selection, after which naive cells were positively selected on CD45RA and the remaining negative fraction served as the memory subset. Blood was collected by leukapheresis, and PBMCs were isolated by Ficoll-Histopaque density gradient centrifugation and then cryopreserved in liquid nitrogen vapor phase. Analytical flow cytometry was used to check the purity and quantity of each magnetically sorted T cell population. Genomic DNA was isolated from each sorted fraction and quantified by UV absorbance on a Nanodrop 2000c.

The rearrangement combines TRBV20-1 with TRBJ2-1; the D segment cannot be called with confidence. This clonotype was sampled from a woman in her 30s in good health. The sequencing sample was made of naive CD4+ T cells sorted from blood. The cell subset or site label, as the study defines it: CD45RA+ positively selected. The nucleotide sequence reads TGCAGTGCTAGGACCTACAATGAGCAGTTCTTC. It is translated as CSARTYNEQFF.